A single sample gave rise to the 14 T cell receptor beta chains below, sequenced in a study of control samples from healthy donors and cancer patients. Clones were sequenced by immunoSEQ multiplex PCR, and TCRdb holds only the in-frame ones, with some missing. The table has some 130,000 clones, approximately 92% seen once. Sequencing was done on a sample of blood. These receptors were obtained from a woman between 45 and 60 years old in good health.

This clone was seen a single time. The genes are TRBV28 and TRBJ1-2; 8 bases match TRBD1. The CDR3 covers 13 residues. Germline-derived CDR1 and CDR2 are MDHEN and SYDVKM. The V and J ends lost 8 bases and 6 bases, in that order; junction bases with no gene match: 8. CDR3 nucleotides: TGTGCCAGCCGCCCGGGACAGGAGAATGGCTACACCTTC. This translates into CASRPGQENGYTF.

The rearrangement uses TRBV5-1 and TRBJ2-7, with 9 bases that match TRBD1. Germline lookup yields CDR1 SGHRS and CDR2 YFSETQ. The CDR3 is 14 residues long. The J segment lost 3 bases and the V segment lost 2 bases, leaving 3 bases of the junction unmatched. The CDR3 region is CASSFTGQGYEQYF. The DNA for the CDR3 is TGCGCCAGCAGCTTTACGGGACAGGGCTACGAGCAGTACTTC. The full variable domain, with the rest looked up from reference TRBV5-1 and TRBJ2-7, is KAGVTQTPRYLIKTRGQQVTLSCSPISGHRSVSWYQQTPGQGLQFLFEYFSETQRNKGNFPGRFSGRQFSNSRSEMNVSTLELGDSALYLCASSFTGQGYEQYFGPGTRLTVT.

V usage is TRBV28 and J usage is TRBJ1-5; a possible D gene is TRBD1 (5 bases). Trimming took 6 bases from V and 6 from J, leaving 18 bases between them. The CDR3 runs 15 residues. The germline V gene encodes CDR1 MDHEN and CDR2 SYDVKM. The CDR3 is CASRGGPGRGQPQHF. The CDR3 DNA is TGTGCCAGCAGGGGGGGACCAGGAAGGGGTCAGCCCCAGCATTTT.

The rearrangement links TRBV12-3 or TRBV12-4 to TRBJ1-1; possibly TRBD1 for D (5 bases). The CDR3 sequence is 13 residues long. Trimming stripped 6 bases from V and 1 base from J, with 9 bases between. This chain's CDR3 is CASSPGPNTEAFF. The CDR3 DNA reads as TGTGCCAGCAGCCCGGGGCCGAACACTGAAGCTTTCTTT.

This clone came up once. This sequence joins TRBV7-9 and TRBJ1-6, with 7 bases lining up with TRBD1. The junction had 10 bases not matched to a gene; V was cut back by 5 bases and J by 9 bases. CDR1 and CDR2 (germline): SEHNR, FQNEAQ (reference sequence). The CDR3 has 15 residues. CDR3 protein: CASSPMSAGGSPLHF. The CDR3 nucleotides are TGTGCCAGCAGCCCTATGTCGGCAGGGGGTTCACCCCTCCACTTT.

The chain couples TRBV20-1 to TRBJ2-7; 11 bases fit TRBD2. The CDR3 is made up of 13 amino acids. The V segment lost 3 bases and the J segment 5 bases; nucleotides outside the gene matches: 3. From germline, CDR1 is DFQATT and CDR2 SNEGSKA (reference sequence). In DNA, the CDR3 is TGCAGTGCTAGTCGTAGCGGGAGGGACGAGCAGTACTTC. Protein: CSASRSGRDEQYF.

This chain connects TRBV6-5 to TRBJ2-7; D gene unclear. The CDR3 has 13 amino acids. The V end was cut by 2 bases, the J end by 2 bases, with 7 bases between. Germline lookup yields CDR1 MNHEY and CDR2 SVGAGI. The CDR3 loop is CASSYLTAYEQYF. DNA for the CDR3: TGTGCCAGCAGTTACCTTACAGCCTACGAGCAGTACTTC.

The chain uses TRBV14 and TRBJ1-1; D is ambiguous. The length of the CDR3 is 13 residues. Trimming took off 4 bases at V and 3 bases at J, with 9 bases between the two ends. CDR1 and CDR2 (germline): SGHDN, FVKESK. Here the CDR3 reads CASSPWVDTEAFF. The CDR3, as DNA: TGTGCCAGCAGCCCCTGGGTTGACACTGAAGCTTTCTTT.

The rearrangement links TRBV10-3 to TRBJ2-3; TRBD2 matches at 8 bases. Trimming removed 6 bases from V and 7 bases from J; junction bases left unmatched: 12. CDR1 is ENHRY and CDR2 is SYGVKD in the germline V gene. The CDR3 consists of 15 residues. CDR3 sequence (DNA): TGTGCCATCAGCGATGGGGGGACTAGGGGAAATACGCAGTATTTT. Its protein is CAISDGGTRGNTQYF.

The genes are TRBV7-2 and TRBJ2-5, with D unclear. Trimming left V 1 base short and J 5 bases short, with 8 bases between. The CDR3 runs 13 residues. CDR1 and CDR2 from the germline V gene are SGHTA and FQGNSA. The CDR3 is CASSLDVRETQYF. CDR3 DNA: TGTGCCAGCAGCTTAGATGTGAGGGAGACCCAGTACTTC. The complete variable domain, with remaining parts taken from reference TRBV7-2 and TRBJ2-5, reads GAGVSQSPSNKVTEKGKDVELRCDPISGHTALYWYRQSLGQGLEFLIYFQGNSAPDKSGLPSDRFSAERTGGSVSTLTIQRTQQEDSAVYLCASSLDVRETQYFGPGTRLLVL.

This chain connects TRBV27 to TRBJ2-2; 12 bases map to TRBD2. Germline assignment: CDR1 MNHEY and CDR2 SMNVEV (reference sequence). Germline trimming cut 3 bases from V and 6 bases from J; bases unmatched to any gene: 8. This CDR3 comprises 17 residues. CDR3 amino acids: CASSFSSGRAYPGELFF. The CDR3 nucleotides read TGTGCCAGCAGTTTTTCTAGCGGGAGGGCGTACCCCGGGGAGCTGTTTTTT.

The chain uses TRBV11-3 and TRBJ2-2; TRBD2 matches 10 bases. The CDR3 length is 16 residues. CDR1 is SGHNT and CDR2 is YENEEA in the germline V gene. The V and J ends lost 5 bases and 1 base, in that order; junction bases with no gene match: 4. CDR3 sequence: CASSEIAGGNTGELFF. CDR3 in DNA: TGTGCCAGCAGCGAGATAGCGGGGGGGAACACCGGGGAGCTGTTTTTT.

The chain has TRBV19 and TRBJ1-1; 7 bases align to TRBD1. The junction had 6 bases not matched to a gene; V was cut back by 7 bases and J by 4 bases. Germline V gives CDR1 LNHDA, CDR2 SQIVND (reference sequence). The CDR3 length is 13 residues. CDR3 in DNA: TGTGCCAGTATCTATTCAGGGGGCACTGAAGCTTTCTTT. Its translation is CASIYSGGTEAFF.

The CDR3 nucleotides read TGTGCCAGCAGAAAGGGTCTCGGGTACACTGAAGCTTTCTTT. Amino acid sequence: CASRKGLGYTEAFF. This sequence joins TRBV3-1 (or the pseudogene TRBV3-2) and TRBJ1-1; D unclear. Deletions cut 6 bases from V and 3 bases from J, with 14 bases between. Per the germline V gene, CDR1 is LGHDT and CDR2 is YNNKEL (reference sequence). The CDR3 covers 14 residues.